These 23 T cell receptor beta chains were sequenced from one sample in a study of long-term antiretroviral therapy in people with HIV (dated by TCRdb to 2021 to 2024). The immunoSEQ hsTCRB v3.0 assay was used at survey level resolution for TRB variable region sequencing. Imported from immuneACCESS, the table was reduced by TCRdb to in-frame sequences with V and J called. These copies leave out some clones; in studies compared against another copy, an unresolved V gene accounts for under half, and the cause of the remainder is not known. Within this sample are tens of thousands of clones, with 95% of them counted one time only. The top ten clones comprise 3% to 4% of the sample. This specimen consisted of unsorted PBMCs, obtained 5.3 years after starting antiretroviral therapy. The source of these receptors is a man aged 50-59 years with HIV.

The chain joins TRBV4-3 to TRBJ2-3; no clear D gene. V was clipped by 0 bases and J by 3 bases, with 7 bases between them. The CDR3 spans 14 residues. Germline V gene lookup returns CDR1 LGHNA and CDR2 YSLEER. The CDR3 here is CASSQDLATDTQYF. The DNA for the CDR3 is TGCGCCAGCAGCCAAGATCTGGCTACAGATACGCAGTATTTT.

V and J are TRBV4-3 and TRBJ2-3; 7 nucleotides align to TRBD2. Trimming took 4 bases from V and 2 from J; bases not matched to a gene: 6. CDR1 is LGHNA, CDR2 YSLEER, per germline. The CDR3 totals 15 residues. CDR3 bases: TGCGCCAGCAGCCCCGGGCTAGCGGTCACAGATACGCAGTATTTT. Residues: CASSPGLAVTDTQYF.

The chain employs TRBV5-6 and TRBJ2-6; 7 bases fit TRBD1. Germline CDR1 reads SGHDT; CDR2 reads YYEEEE. The CDR3 extends over 15 amino acids. V dropped 3 bases and J dropped 2; count of bases not matched to a gene: 2. DNA of the CDR3: TGTGCCAGCAGCTGGCAGGGGGCTGGGGCCAACGTCCTGACTTTC. Protein sequence: CASSWQGAGANVLTF.

The V call is TRBV6-1, the J call TRBJ2-3; D is possibly TRBD1 (6 bases). CDR3 length: 16 amino acids. The V gene's germline CDR1 is MNHNS and CDR2 SASEGT. V lost 1 base and J 2 bases, leaving 13 bases between the germline ends. CDR3 bases: TGTGCCAGCAGTGAAGTCCCCGGGACACTCACAGATACGCAGTATTTT. Amino acid sequence: CASSEVPGTLTDTQYF.

This clone was recorded once. The J gene is TRBJ1-1, the V gene TRBV27; D possibly corresponds to TRBD1 (5 bases). The CDR3 is made up of 16 amino acids. CDR1 and CDR2 from the germline V gene are MNHEY and SMNVEV (reference sequence). V was shortened by 0 bases and J by 0 bases, with 11 bases between the two germline ends. The CDR3 DNA is TGTGCCAGCAGTTTATCGACAGTCAGGATGAACACTGAAGCTTTCTTT. Translation: CASSLSTVRMNTEAFF.

This chain links TRBV19 with TRBJ2-2, with D unresolved. This CDR3 spans 15 amino acids. CDR1 is LNHDA and CDR2 is SQIVND in the germline V gene (reference sequence). V lost 3 bases and J lost 1, with 9 bases in between. The CDR3 nucleotides read TGTGCCAGTAGTATTTTTTGGGGGAACACCGGGGAGCTGTTTTTT. Its translation is CASSIFWGNTGELFF.

The chain employs TRBV5-5 and TRBJ2-1, with 9 positions matching TRBD1. The germline gives CDR1 SGHKS, CDR2 YYEKEE (reference sequence). This CDR3 is built from 15 residues. The J segment lost 2 bases and the V segment lost 5 bases, leaving 5 bases of the junction unmatched. The CDR3, as DNA: TGTGCCAGCAGTCCGGGACAGGGAACCTACAATGAGCAGTTCTTC. This codes for CASSPGQGTYNEQFF. The entire variable domain, with the rest obtained from reference TRBV5-5 and TRBJ2-1, is as follows: DAGVTQSPTHLIKTRGQQVTLRCSPISGHKSVSWYQQVLGQGPQFIFQYYEKEERGRGNFPDRFSARQFPNYSSELNVNALLLGDSALYLCASSPGQGTYNEQFFGPGTRLTVL.

CDR3 sequence: CASSLRGARTSGANVLTF. The CDR3 bases are TGTGCCAGCAGCTTACGGGGCGCCCGCACCTCTGGGGCCAACGTCCTGACTTTC. The chain has TRBV7-2 and TRBJ2-6; perhaps D is TRBD1 or TRBD2 (5 bases each). Looked up from germline, CDR1 is SGHTA and CDR2 is FQGNSA. The CDR3 extends over 18 amino acids. The germline V and J ends were trimmed by 2 bases and 0 bases, with 14 bases remaining between them.

This clone is a singleton in its sample. The V gene is TRBV9, the J gene TRBJ1-5, with unresolved D. This CDR3 has 16 amino acids. The ends were cut back, 0 bases at V and 0 bases at J, with 10 bases in the middle. Germline V CDR1 and CDR2: SGDLS, YYNGEE. The DNA of the CDR3 is TGTGCCAGCAGCGTAGGATCGGGGTATAGCAATCAGCCCCAGCATTTT. Protein sequence: CASSVGSGYSNQPQHF.

This chain uses TRBV7-9 with TRBJ1-4; D unclear. Per the germline V gene, CDR1 is SEHNR and CDR2 is FQNEAQ (reference sequence). The V gene lost 5 bases and the J gene lost 7 bases, with 14 bases spanning the gap. The CDR3 covers 14 residues. CDR3 in amino acids: CASSPSQLGEKLFF. As DNA, the CDR3 is TGTGCCAGCAGCCCGAGTCAGCTGGGTGAAAAACTGTTTTTT. Filled out from reference TRBV7-9 and TRBJ1-4, the complete variable domain reads DTGVSQNPRHKITKRGQNVTFRCDPISEHNRLYWYRQTLGQGPEFLTYFQNEAQLEKSRLLSDRFSAERPKGSFSTLEIQRTEQGDSAMYLCASSPSQLGEKLFFGSGTQLSVL.

The rearrangement joins TRBV4-3 to TRBJ1-2, with 7 nucleotides matching TRBD1. This CDR3 has 15 residues. The junction had 8 bases not matched to a gene; V was cut back by 4 bases and J by 3 bases. Looked up from germline, CDR1 is LGHNA and CDR2 is YSLEER. In nucleotides, the CDR3 is TGCGCCAGCAGCCCGGGGACAGCAAACCACTATGGCTACACCTTC. It encodes CASSPGTANHYGYTF.

The chain combines TRBV6-5 with TRBJ1-6; D is ambiguous. The CDR3 sequence is 13 residues long. Germline lookup yields CDR1 MNHEY and CDR2 SVGAGI. The V and J ends lost 2 bases and 9 bases respectively, with 8 bases between them. The CDR3 DNA sequence: TGTGCCAGCAGTTACCCCGGCGTTTCACCCCTCCACTTT. Protein product: CASSYPGVSPLHF.

The CDR3 region has the DNA TGTGCCAGCACCTCTCGAGGAGAAACCTACGAGCAGTACTTC. Amino acids: CASTSRGETYEQYF. The rearrangement joins TRBV11-2 to TRBJ2-7, with D unclear. The V gene's germline CDR1 is SGHAT and CDR2 FQNNGV. The V gene lost 7 bases and the J gene lost 2 bases, with 15 bases spanning the gap. The CDR3 spans 14 residues.

CDR3 DNA sequence: TGCGCCAGCAGCCAAAGGAGGGTAGCGGGGGAAAACACTGAAGCTTTCTTT. Protein product: CASSQRRVAGENTEAFF. This chain connects TRBV4-3 to TRBJ1-1, with D tentatively TRBD1 (5 bases). The CDR3 totals 17 residues. CDR1 and CDR2 from the germline V gene are LGHNA and YSLEER. Trimming took 2 bases from V and 2 from J, leaving 18 bases between them.

The J gene is TRBJ1-1, the V gene TRBV7-2, with no clear D. The CDR3 is made up of 12 amino acids. Between the trimmed V and J ends, which lost 4 bases and 0 bases, there was a span of 3 bases. The germline V gene has CDR1 SGHTA and CDR2 FQGNSA. CDR3 nucleotides: TGTGCCAGCAGCTGGTTGAACACTGAAGCTTTCTTT. It codes for CASSWLNTEAFF.

V usage is TRBV4-3 and J usage is TRBJ2-4; 9 bases line up with TRBD1. With V trimmed by 1 base and J by 9 bases, 4 bases remained unmatched. CDR3 length: 14 amino acids. From germline, CDR1 is LGHNA and CDR2 YSLEER. Here the CDR3 DNA reads TGCGCCAGCAGCCAAGGACAGGGGGGTACCATTCAGTACTTC. Translated, it gives CASSQGQGGTIQYF.

This clone was seen only once. The genes are TRBV5-4 and TRBJ2-7; D is ambiguous. V was clipped by 2 bases and J by 3 bases, with 3 bases between them. This CDR3 comprises 11 residues. CDR1 is SGHNT and CDR2 is YYREEE in the germline V gene (reference sequence). In nucleotides, the CDR3 is TGTGCCAGCAGCTTAGACTACGAGCAGTACTTC. Encoded protein: CASSLDYEQYF. The full variable domain, completed using reference TRBV5-4 and TRBJ2-7, is ETGVTQSPTHLIKTRGQQVTLRCSSQSGHNTVSWYQQALGQGPQFIFQYYREEENGRGNFPPRFSGLQFPNYSSELNVNALELDDSALYLCASSLDYEQYFGPGTRLTVT.

Only one count was recorded for this clone. This sequence joins TRBV19 and TRBJ1-3; D uncertain. The CDR3 has 12 residues. V lost 8 bases and J 0 bases, leaving 5 bases between the germline ends. The germline V gene encodes CDR1 LNHDA and CDR2 SQIVND (reference sequence). The CDR3 region has the DNA TGTGCCAGTCGGAGCTCTGGAAACACCATATATTTT. This codes for CASRSSGNTIYF. Full variable domain (missing parts from reference TRBV19 and TRBJ1-3): DGGITQSPKYLFRKEGQNVTLSCEQNLNHDAMYWYRQDPGQGLRLIYYSQIVNDFQKGDIAEGYSVSREKKESFPLTVTSAQKNPTAFYLCASRSSGNTIYFGEGSWLTVV.

This chain uses TRBV9 with TRBJ2-5; weak D call: TRBD2 (5 bases). Germline lookup yields CDR1 SGDLS and CDR2 YYNGEE. The CDR3 sequence is 14 residues long. V lost 0 bases to trimming and J lost 2 bases, with 8 bases between them. This chain's CDR3 is CASSVGAAQETQYF. The CDR3 DNA sequence: TGTGCCAGCAGCGTAGGAGCGGCTCAAGAGACCCAGTACTTC. Full variable domain (outside the CDR3, taken from reference TRBV9 and TRBJ2-5): DSGVTQTPKHLITATGQRVTLRCSPRSGDLSVYWYQQSLDQGLQFLIQYYNGEERAKGNILERFSAQQFPDLHSELNLSSLELGDSALYFCASSVGAAQETQYFGPGTRLLVL.

This rearrangement joins TRBV5-6 to TRBJ1-1; 7 bases align to TRBD1. CDR3 size: 16 residues. Germline CDR1 is SGHDT and CDR2 is YYEEEE. V was pared by 6 bases and J by 0 bases, with 11 bases of the junction left unmatched. The CDR3 coding sequence is TGTGCCAGCAATCTACAGGGGCTACGTATGAACACTGAAGCTTTCTTT. Encoded protein: CASNLQGLRMNTEAFF.

The chain has TRBV5-5 and TRBJ1-2; D remains unclear. Germline values: CDR1 SGHKS, CDR2 YYEKEE (reference sequence). The V and J ends lost 3 bases and 2 bases respectively, with 8 bases between them. This CDR3 has 13 residues. CDR3 residues: CASSYTDNYGYTF. The CDR3 region has the DNA TGTGCCAGCAGCTACACAGACAACTATGGCTACACCTTC.

This chain connects TRBV2 to TRBJ2-3; D tentatively fits TRBD1 or TRBD2 (5 bases each). Germline V gene sequence: CDR1 SNHLY, CDR2 FYNNEI. CDR3 length equals 14 residues. Between the trimmed V and J ends, which lost 5 bases and 6 bases, there was a span of 15 bases. CDR3 region: CASSYGARADTQYF. The DNA of the CDR3 is TGTGCCAGCAGTTACGGGGCCCGGGCGGATACGCAGTATTTT.

This clone was detected once. The rearrangement joins TRBV11-2 to TRBJ2-7, with TRBD1 matching 9 bases. Germline assignment: CDR1 SGHAT and CDR2 FQNNGV. V shed 5 bases, J shed 5 bases, and the junction held 7 bases outside the gene matches. The CDR3 is made up of 14 amino acids. CDR3 coding DNA: TGTGCCAGCAGCGCAACAGGGGGCGGGAACGAGCAGTACTTC. It specifies CASSATGGGNEQYF.